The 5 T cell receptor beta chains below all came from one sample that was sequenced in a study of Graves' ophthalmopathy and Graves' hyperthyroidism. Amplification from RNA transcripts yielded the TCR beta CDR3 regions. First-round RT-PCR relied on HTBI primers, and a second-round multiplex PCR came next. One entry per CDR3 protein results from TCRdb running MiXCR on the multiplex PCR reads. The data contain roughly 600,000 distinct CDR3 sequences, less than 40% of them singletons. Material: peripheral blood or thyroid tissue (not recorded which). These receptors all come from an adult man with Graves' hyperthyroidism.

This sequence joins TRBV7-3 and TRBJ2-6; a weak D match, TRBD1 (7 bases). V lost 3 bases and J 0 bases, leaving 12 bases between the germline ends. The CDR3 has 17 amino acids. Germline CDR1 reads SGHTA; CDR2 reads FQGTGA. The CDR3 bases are TGTGCCAGCAGCTTTGTGCGGGACAGCTCTGGGGCCAACGTCCTGACTTTC. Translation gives CASSFVRDSSGANVLTF.

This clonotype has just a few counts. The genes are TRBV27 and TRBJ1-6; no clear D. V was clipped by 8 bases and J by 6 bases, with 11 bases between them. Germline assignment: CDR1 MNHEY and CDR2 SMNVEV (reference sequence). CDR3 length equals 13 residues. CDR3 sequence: CASGGFVNSPLHF. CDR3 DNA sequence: TGTGCCAGCGGTGGATTTGTTAATTCACCCCTCCACTTT.

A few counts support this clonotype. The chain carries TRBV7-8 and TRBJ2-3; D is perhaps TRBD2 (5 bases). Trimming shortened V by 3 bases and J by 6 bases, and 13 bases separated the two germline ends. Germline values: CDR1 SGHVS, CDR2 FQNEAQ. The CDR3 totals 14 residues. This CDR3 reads CASSFLSSRDTQYF. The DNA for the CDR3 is TGTGCCAGCAGCTTCCTGTCTAGCAGGGATACGCAGTATTTT.

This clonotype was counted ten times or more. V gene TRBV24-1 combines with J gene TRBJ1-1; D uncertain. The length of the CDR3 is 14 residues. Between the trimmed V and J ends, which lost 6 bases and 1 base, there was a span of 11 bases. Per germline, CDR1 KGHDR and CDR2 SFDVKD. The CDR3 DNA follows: TGTGCCACCAGTAAAGGCGACTGGAACACTGAAGCTTTCTTT. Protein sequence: CATSKGDWNTEAFF.

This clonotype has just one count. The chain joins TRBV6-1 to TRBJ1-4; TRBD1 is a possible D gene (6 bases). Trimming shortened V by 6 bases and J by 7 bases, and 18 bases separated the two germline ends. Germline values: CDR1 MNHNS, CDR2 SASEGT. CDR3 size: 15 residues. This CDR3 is CASSTGGRESEKLFF. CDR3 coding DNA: TGTGCCAGCAGCACGGGGGGCAGGGAGAGTGAAAAACTGTTTTTT.